One and the same sample provided the 10 T cell receptor beta chains below, sequenced in a study of blood T cell repertoires in COVID-19. The data were produced by immunoSEQ multiplex PCR, yet TCRdb's version contains in-frame clones alone and is incomplete. This table has around 55,000 clones, around 80% appearing once. Material for sequencing was peripheral blood. These receptors all stem from a human donor in a cohort sampled during active or convalescent COVID-19.

J is TRBJ2-5 and V is TRBV12-3 or TRBV12-4, with D possibly matching TRBD1 (6 bases). The CDR3 spans 12 residues. Trimming shortened V by 3 bases and J by 5 bases, and 7 bases separated the two germline ends. CDR3 DNA: TGTGCCAGCAGTTTTAGGGGGGAGACCCAGTACTTC. It specifies CASSFRGETQYF.

The genes are TRBV5-5 and TRBJ1-6, with 9 bases aligning to TRBD1. Trimming took 4 bases from V and 10 from J; bases not matched to a gene: 9. Per the germline V gene, CDR1 is SGHKS and CDR2 is YYEKEE (reference sequence). This CDR3 spans 15 amino acids. This chain's CDR3 is CASSRDRDSFSPLHF. As DNA, the CDR3 is TGTGCCAGCAGCCGGGACAGGGACTCTTTCTCACCCCTCCACTTT. The variable domain in full, completed from reference TRBV5-5 and TRBJ1-6, reads DAGVTQSPTHLIKTRGQQVTLRCSPISGHKSVSWYQQVLGQGPQFIFQYYEKEERGRGNFPDRFSARQFPNYSSELNVNALLLGDSALYLCASSRDRDSFSPLHFGNGTRLTVT.

The chain uses TRBV7-9 and TRBJ1-6; 10 nucleotides line up with TRBD1. Per germline, CDR1 SEHNR and CDR2 FQNEAQ (reference sequence). With V trimmed by 5 bases and J by 8 bases, 6 bases remained unmatched. The CDR3 extends over 15 amino acids. The CDR3 protein is CASSTRTGGYSPLHF. The DNA of the CDR3 is TGTGCCAGCAGCACCCGGACAGGGGGTTATTCACCCCTCCACTTT.

The rearrangement uses TRBV30 and TRBJ1-3, with no clear D. Trimming shortened V by 1 base and J by 7 bases, and 11 bases separated the two germline ends. Germline assignment: CDR1 GTSNPN and CDR2 SVGIG (reference sequence). The CDR3 runs 13 residues. CDR3 region: CAWSGAGQNTIYF. CDR3 bases: TGTGCCTGGAGTGGGGCGGGCCAGAACACCATATATTTT. Using reference TRBV30 and TRBJ1-3 for the parts outside the CDR3, the full variable domain is SQTIHQWPATLVQPVGSPLSLECTVEGTSNPNLYWYRQAAGRGLQLLFYSVGIGQISSEVPQNLSASRPQDRQFILSSKKLLLSDSGFYLCAWSGAGQNTIYFGEGSWLTVV.

The rearrangement joins TRBV10-3 to TRBJ2-7; D not certain. With 3 bases removed from V and 11 bases from J, the gap between germline ends came to 17 bases. Germline V gene data show CDR1 as ENHRY and CDR2 as SYGVKD. The CDR3 has 13 residues. The CDR3 is CAISDTSPPSEYF. The CDR3 region has the DNA TGTGCCATCAGTGACACCAGTCCACCCAGTGAGTACTTC.

In nucleotides, the CDR3 is TGTGCCAGCAGCTTATGGGCAGGCCCCACAGATACGCAGTATTTT. It translates to CASSLWAGPTDTQYF. The gene calls are TRBV7-2 and TRBJ2-3, with no clear D. Germline CDR1 reads SGHTA; CDR2 reads FQGNSA. V was shortened by 2 bases and J by 2 bases, with 11 bases between the two germline ends. The CDR3 is made up of 15 amino acids. The full variable domain, completed using reference TRBV7-2 and TRBJ2-3, is GAGVSQSPSNKVTEKGKDVELRCDPISGHTALYWYRQSLGQGLEFLIYFQGNSAPDKSGLPSDRFSAERTGGSVSTLTIQRTQQEDSAVYLCASSLWAGPTDTQYFGPGTRLTVL.

This clone was seen many times. The V and J genes are TRBV29-1 and TRBJ2-3, with 8 bases fitting TRBD2. The germline V gene has CDR1 SQVTM and CDR2 ANQGSEA. J gave up 0 bases and V 4 bases, and 6 bases lay outside the gene matches. This CDR3 has 15 amino acids. The CDR3 loop is CSVVPSGGSTDTQYF. CDR3 coding DNA: TGCAGCGTTGTCCCCAGCGGGGGCAGCACAGATACGCAGTATTTT.

V is TRBV30 and J is TRBJ1-2; 7 bases align to TRBD1. The CDR3 covers 15 residues. The germline gives CDR1 GTSNPN, CDR2 SVGIG (reference sequence). V was clipped by 4 bases and J by 8 bases; unmatched bases: 16. Here the CDR3 reads CAWIRQGVAREGYTF. CDR3 sequence (DNA): TGTGCCTGGATCAGGCAGGGGGTCGCGCGAGAAGGCTACACCTTC.

V gene TRBV18 combines with J gene TRBJ1-2; tentative D call: TRBD1 (6 bases). This CDR3 region has 15 residues. V lost 3 bases and J 0 bases, leaving 11 bases between the germline ends. Germline V CDR1 and CDR2: KGHSH, LQKENI. The CDR3 protein is CASSPPTGSNYGYTF. In DNA, the CDR3 is TGTGCCAGCTCACCCCCTACAGGGTCTAACTATGGCTACACCTTC.

The rearrangement uses TRBV19 and TRBJ1-4, with TRBD1 as a possible D gene (6 bases). V gave up 1 base and J gave up 5 bases, with 14 bases separating them. The CDR3 has 16 residues. Per germline, CDR1 LNHDA and CDR2 SQIVND (reference sequence). The CDR3 DNA follows: TGTGCCAGTAGTATAGGTACGGACAGCCTCAATGAAAAACTGTTTTTT. Residues: CASSIGTDSLNEKLFF.